This T cell receptor (beta chain) was documented in a study of shared clonotypes between healthy human individuals. Study-wide context: Donors consisted of two women and three men between 18 and 49.

An even split of each subset's genomic DNA across several immunoSEQ plates was performed. The protocol was immunoSEQ multiplex PCR, while the TCRdb copy is restricted to in-frame clones and leaves out a portion. The repertoire has some 2.1 million clones, 95% of them found once; the top ten carry roughly 0.13%. V trimming: 3 bases; J trimming: 2 bases; junction bases outside the gene matches: 3. The V gene's germline CDR1 is ENHRY and CDR2 SYGVKD. This CDR3 is built from 15 residues. The sequence derives from a man aged 18 to 30 in good health. What was sequenced was naive CD4+ T cells sorted from blood. Subset: CD45RA+ positively selected. The genes are TRBV10-3 and TRBJ2-5; 10 nucleotides agree with TRBD1. CDR3 DNA: TGTGCCATCAGTGACAGGGACAGGGGACAAGAGACCCAGTACTTC. Encoded protein: CAISDRDRGQETQYF.